A selection of T cell receptor beta chains follows, all from one sample in a study of CD8 T cells in ankylosing spondylitis. TCRdb redid the calling of the 5' RACE reads with MiXCR, one entry per CDR3 protein. The table has about 110,000 distinct CDR3 sequences, around 24% seen once. The sequenced sample consisted of synovial fluid, either unsorted or a sorted T cell fraction (not recorded which). The receptors here all came from a male donor with ankylosing spondylitis. Both conserved end residues are part of each CDR3. D genes are given only for firm matches. For some rows the clone size is stated as once, few or many, or as a class when expanded; others skip it.

clone_size	j_call	d_call	v_call	cdr3_length	cdr3_nt	cdr3_aa
NA	TRBJ2-3	TRBD1	TRBV25-1	16	TGTGCCAGCAGCCAAGGGGGCAGGGGCGCAGGAGATACGCAGTATTTT	CASSQGGRGAGDTQYF
many	TRBJ2-5	TRBD2	TRBV29-1	13	TGCAGCGTTGGGACTAGCGGGAAAGAGACCCAGTACTTC	CSVGTSGKETQYF
NA	TRBJ2-3	TRBD2	TRBV14	15	TGTGCCAGCAGCCAAGTGACTAGCGGAACAGATACGCAGTATTTT	CASSQVTSGTDTQYF
NA	TRBJ2-1	TRBD2	TRBV7-2	16	TGTGCCAGCAGCGCTAGCGGGAGGGCCTCCTACAATGAGCAGTTCTTC	CASSASGRASYNEQFF
NA	TRBJ2-3	NA	TRBV7-8	15	TGTGCCAGCTCCCCACAGTCTTCTAGCACAGATACGCAGTATTTT	CASSPQSSSTDTQYF
few	TRBJ2-1	TRBD2	TRBV5-1	16	TGCGCCAGCAGCTTGGTTCCTAGCGGGAGCGGAATTGAGCAGTTCTTC	CASSLVPSGSGIEQFF
few	TRBJ1-2	TRBD1	TRBV29-1	13	TGCAGCTTCCGGGTGGGGACAGGGTTCTGCTACACCTTC	CSFRVGTGFCYTF
NA	TRBJ2-1	NA	TRBV5-1	15	TGCGCCAGCAGCTCCTCTGGGGACCCCGTGGATGAGCAGTTCTTC	CASSSSGDPVDEQFF
few	TRBJ2-7	TRBD1	TRBV7-8	15	TGTGCCAGCAGCTTAGGACAGGGGGCTCCCTACGAGCAGTACTTC	CASSLGQGAPYEQYF
few	TRBJ2-5	NA	TRBV11-2	13	TGTGCCAGCAGGCCCGGACAGCAAGAGACCCAGTACTTC	CASRPGQQETQYF
many	TRBJ2-2	NA	TRBV5-1	15	TGCGCCAGTTCCCGGGACAACCCAGATACCGGGGAGCTGTTTTTT	CASSRDNPDTGELFF
few	TRBJ2-3	TRBD1	TRBV30	15	TGTGCCTGGAGTCCCTGGGGACAGCGCACAGATACGCAGTATTTT	CAWSPWGQRTDTQYF
NA	TRBJ2-2	TRBD2	TRBV7-2	15	TGTGCCAGCAGCTTACGGACTAGCTCCACCGGGGAGCTGTTTTTT	CASSLRTSSTGELFF
NA	TRBJ1-5	NA	TRBV20-1	14	TGCAGTGCCAGAGGTGGGGTAGGAAATCAGCCCCAGCATTTT	CSARGGVGNQPQHF
NA	TRBJ1-2	TRBD1	TRBV5-1	15	TGCGCCAGCAGCGTGGGACAGGGGGCGCCTTATGGCTACACCTTC	CASSVGQGAPYGYTF